These 25 T cell receptor beta chains originate from one sample sequenced in a study of T cell responses to AZD1222 COVID-19 vaccine. Profiling relied on immunoSEQ multiplex PCR, and the TCRdb table lists in-frame clones only, not all of them. This sample yields approximately 77,000 clones, of which more than 85% are seen a single time; around 5.1% belongs to the top ten. Sequences were derived from peripheral blood, sampled 28 days after the second AZD1222 dose. The receptors come from an adult who received the AZD1222 COVID-19 vaccine.

The chain has TRBV19 and TRBJ1-3; no clear D gene. Germline CDR1 reads LNHDA; CDR2 reads SQIVND (reference sequence). The CDR3 runs to 15 residues. Trimming took 4 bases from V and 4 from J, leaving 14 bases between them. Here the CDR3 reads CASSTSRNLGNTIYF. The CDR3 nucleotides are TGTGCCAGTAGTACCTCCCGGAACCTCGGAAACACCATATATTTT.

V usage is TRBV5-1 and J usage is TRBJ2-7; D is undetermined. Germline V CDR1 and CDR2: SGHRS, YFSETQ. The germline V and J ends were trimmed by 5 bases and 2 bases, with 8 bases remaining between them. The CDR3 spans 12 residues. Written as DNA, the CDR3 is TGCGCCAGCAGGGACGGGCCCTACGAGCAGTACTTC. It encodes CASRDGPYEQYF.

The J gene is TRBJ1-6, the V gene TRBV9; 11 bases map to TRBD1. The trim removed 3 bases at V and 6 bases at J, leaving 2 bases unmatched. The CDR3 has 15 residues. The germline gives CDR1 SGDLS, CDR2 YYNGEE. CDR3 DNA sequence: TGTGCCAGCAGCGGCGGGACAGGGGGTAATTCACCCCTCCACTTT. Its protein is CASSGGTGGNSPLHF.

The gene calls are TRBV4-3 and TRBJ2-1; 11 bases agree with TRBD2. Looked up from germline, CDR1 is LGHNA and CDR2 is YSLEER. The CDR3 loop spans 17 amino acids. V shed 0 bases and J 7 bases; nucleotides not matched to a gene: 8. The CDR3 loop reads CASSQDLRLAGGNEQFF. CDR3 nucleotides: TGCGCCAGCAGCCAAGATCTTCGCCTAGCGGGAGGAAATGAGCAGTTCTTC.

The chain has TRBV5-1 and TRBJ2-2, with TRBD2 matching over 10 bases. The germline CDR1 and CDR2 sequences are SGHRS and YFSETQ. This CDR3 comprises 14 residues. Trimming removed 7 bases from V and 0 bases from J; junction bases left unmatched: 0. The CDR3 coding sequence is TGCGCCAGCGGGACTAGCGCGAACACCGGGGAGCTGTTTTTT. Encoded protein: CASGTSANTGELFF.

The rearrangement links TRBV30 to TRBJ1-2; D gene ambiguous. Trimming took off 0 bases at V and 1 base at J, with 12 bases between the two ends. The CDR3 is 15 residues long. Germline V lookup: CDR1 GTSNPN, CDR2 SVGIG (reference sequence). CDR3 residues: CAWSVMPIRNYGYTF. The CDR3 DNA follows: TGTGCCTGGAGTGTAATGCCTATCCGTAACTATGGCTACACCTTC.

V gene TRBV4-1 combines with J gene TRBJ2-1; 9 bases fit TRBD2. V was pared by 1 base and J by 6 bases, with 13 bases of the junction left unmatched. This CDR3 has 18 amino acids. Per the germline V gene, CDR1 is MGHRA and CDR2 is YSYEKL. CDR3 in DNA: TGCGCCAGCAGCCAAGTTTCCAGCGGGAGGAATCCCCTCAATGAGCAGTTCTTC. Its protein product is CASSQVSSGRNPLNEQFF.

The chain is built from TRBV7-9 and TRBJ1-1; D gene uncertain. V was shortened by 2 bases and J by 7 bases, with 20 bases between the two germline ends. The germline gives CDR1 SEHNR, CDR2 FQNEAQ (reference sequence). The CDR3 consists of 16 residues. The CDR3 spells CASSLSYRRKGGEAFF. The CDR3, as DNA: TGTGCCAGCAGCTTATCGTACCGTCGAAAGGGCGGTGAAGCTTTCTTT.

This chain links TRBV4-2 with TRBJ1-1; unclear D gene. CDR3 size: 14 residues. V lost 1 base, J lost 3 bases, and 9 bases lay in between. From germline, CDR1 is LGHNA and CDR2 YNFKEQ. The CDR3 nucleotides read TGTGCCAGCAGCCAAGTGTTCGGGGACACTGAAGCTTTCTTT. Translated, it gives CASSQVFGDTEAFF.

The V call is TRBV29-1, the J call TRBJ2-5; 8 bases match TRBD1. CDR1 is SQVTM and CDR2 is ANQGSEA in the germline V gene. Losses at the gene ends were 7 bases for V and 5 bases for J; bases not matched to a gene: 3. The CDR3 has 11 amino acids. This chain's CDR3 is CSGYRGETQYF. In nucleotides, the CDR3 is TGCAGCGGCTACAGGGGGGAGACCCAGTACTTC.

The rearrangement links TRBV9 to TRBJ2-7, with D uncertain. V was clipped by 0 bases and J by 0 bases, with 7 bases between them. There are 14 residues in the CDR3. Germline loops: CDR1 SGDLS, CDR2 YYNGEE. Here the CDR3 reads CASSVDHFSYEQYF. CDR3 in DNA: TGTGCCAGCAGCGTAGACCACTTCTCCTACGAGCAGTACTTC.

V is TRBV18 and J is TRBJ1-3; D unclear. CDR1 and CDR2 from the germline V gene are KGHSH and LQKENI. Deletions cut 3 bases from V and 4 bases from J, with 16 bases between. The CDR3 covers 16 residues. CDR3 residues: CASSPLPLFSGNTIYF. The CDR3 DNA reads as TGTGCCAGCTCACCGTTACCCCTATTCTCCGGAAACACCATATATTTT. Together with reference TRBV18 and TRBJ1-3, the CDR3 gives the full variable domain: NAGVMQNPRHLVRRRGQEARLRCSPMKGHSHVYWYRQLPEEGLKFMVYLQKENIIDESGMPKERFSAEFPKEGPSILRIQQVVRGDSAAYFCASSPLPLFSGNTIYFGEGSWLTVV.

The chain has TRBV5-5 and TRBJ2-1; D is unclear. V was cut by 4 bases and J by 8 bases, with 7 bases left in between. The CDR3 consists of 11 residues. From germline, CDR1 is SGHKS and CDR2 YYEKEE (reference sequence). This chain's CDR3 is CASSLTHEQFF. For the CDR3, the DNA is TGTGCCAGCAGCCTGACCCATGAGCAGTTCTTC. Complete variable domain (other parts from reference TRBV5-5 and TRBJ2-1): DAGVTQSPTHLIKTRGQQVTLRCSPISGHKSVSWYQQVLGQGPQFIFQYYEKEERGRGNFPDRFSARQFPNYSSELNVNALLLGDSALYLCASSLTHEQFFGPGTRLTVL.

V is TRBV9 and J is TRBJ2-3; TRBD2 matches at 8 bases. Germline assignment: CDR1 SGDLS and CDR2 YYNGEE. V gave up 3 bases and J gave up 1 base; unmatched junction bases: 7. The CDR3 spans 16 residues. The CDR3 protein is CASSATSGRGTDTQYF. The CDR3 DNA sequence: TGTGCCAGCAGCGCAACTAGCGGTCGGGGCACAGATACGCAGTATTTT.

This clone showed up just once. In DNA form, the CDR3 reads TGTGCCAGCAGCGGGAAACTCTCTGGAAACACCATATATTTT. Translated: CASSGKLSGNTIYF. This chain connects TRBV9 to TRBJ1-3; D is undetermined. The V and J ends lost 3 bases and 0 bases respectively, with 7 bases between them. The CDR3 covers 14 residues. Germline V CDR1 and CDR2: SGDLS, YYNGEE.

The chain recombines TRBV9 with TRBJ2-5; D not certain. Germline loops: CDR1 SGDLS, CDR2 YYNGEE. The V end was cut by 5 bases, the J end by 5 bases, with 16 bases between. The CDR3 totals 14 residues. In DNA, the CDR3 is TGTGCCAGCAGTTCCCCCACCTCTCTGGAGACCCAGTACTTC. This gives the protein CASSSPTSLETQYF.

The V and J genes are TRBV27 and TRBJ1-2; D perhaps matches TRBD1 (5 bases). The V gene lost 2 bases and the J gene lost 3 bases, with 13 bases spanning the gap. The germline gives CDR1 MNHEY, CDR2 SMNVEV (reference sequence). The CDR3 spans 15 residues. The CDR3 bases are TGTGCCAGCAGTTTAGGGGCAGGGTATCACTATGGCTACACCTTC. Amino acids: CASSLGAGYHYGYTF.

This chain uses TRBV7-9 with TRBJ1-3; D call uncertain. V was shortened by 8 bases and J by 0 bases, with 8 bases between the two germline ends. CDR1 and CDR2 from the germline V gene are SEHNR and FQNEAQ (reference sequence). The CDR3 is 13 amino acids. The DNA for the CDR3 is TGTGCCAGCGAGCGCTTCTCTGGAAACACCATATATTTT. This gives the protein CASERFSGNTIYF.

Here the CDR3 reads CASSPRAGGWETEAFF. CDR3 sequence (DNA): TGTGCCAGCTCACCACGGGCAGGAGGGTGGGAAACTGAAGCTTTCTTT. The chain combines TRBV18 with TRBJ1-1; D is unresolved. With 1 base removed from V and 5 bases from J, the gap between germline ends came to 17 bases. From germline, CDR1 is KGHSH and CDR2 LQKENI. CDR3 length: 16 residues.

The chain carries TRBV15 and TRBJ2-3; 9 bases are shared with TRBD2. Germline V gives CDR1 LNHNV, CDR2 YYDKDF (reference sequence). The CDR3 contains 15 residues. Unmatched junction bases numbered 4, after V lost 2 bases and J lost 4 bases. DNA for the CDR3: TGTGCCACCAGCAGATCAATAGCGGGAGCAGATACGCAGTATTTT. Protein: CATSRSIAGADTQYF.

V gene TRBV7-8 combines with J gene TRBJ2-1; weak D call: TRBD1 (5 bases). From germline, CDR1 is SGHVS and CDR2 FQNEAQ. The CDR3 totals 14 residues. The V gene lost 2 bases and the J gene lost 9 bases, with 14 bases spanning the gap. DNA of the CDR3: TGTGCCAGCAGCTTACAGGGTTCCGAGAGTGAGCAGTTCTTC. Translated, it gives CASSLQGSESEQFF.

V usage is TRBV30 and J usage is TRBJ2-1; the match to TRBD2 covers 13 bases. This CDR3 comprises 17 residues. V was clipped by 0 bases and J by 3 bases; unmatched bases: 5. From germline, CDR1 is GTSNPN and CDR2 SVGIG (reference sequence). The CDR3 spells CAWSVLRTSGSYNEQFF. For the CDR3, the DNA is TGTGCCTGGAGTGTACTCCGGACTAGCGGGAGCTACAATGAGCAGTTCTTC. The variable domain in full, with the rest retrieved from reference TRBV30 and TRBJ2-1, is SQTIHQWPATLVQPVGSPLSLECTVEGTSNPNLYWYRQAAGRGLQLLFYSVGIGQISSEVPQNLSASRPQDRQFILSSKKLLLSDSGFYLCAWSVLRTSGSYNEQFFGPGTRLTVL.

The chain couples TRBV7-9 to TRBJ2-7; 9 bases match TRBD2. The CDR3 runs 14 residues. Germline lookup yields CDR1 SEHNR and CDR2 FQNEAQ (reference sequence). J was trimmed by 4 bases and V by 4 bases; bases with no gene match: 5. CDR3 protein: CASSWTSALYEQYF. CDR3 in DNA: TGTGCCAGCAGCTGGACTAGCGCGTTATACGAGCAGTACTTC.

The chain combines TRBV12-3 or TRBV12-4 with TRBJ2-5; D call uncertain. CDR3 length: 13 residues. The V and J ends lost 3 bases and 6 bases respectively, with 11 bases between them. CDR3 protein: CASSFGQFKTQYF. CDR3 DNA: TGTGCCAGCAGTTTCGGCCAGTTCAAGACCCAGTACTTC.

The genes are TRBV7-8 and TRBJ2-3; D perhaps matches TRBD2 (6 bases). Germline values: CDR1 SGHVS, CDR2 FQNEAQ. V lost 3 bases to trimming and J lost 0 bases, with 13 bases between them. This CDR3 has 16 amino acids. CDR3 residues: CASSFLSGWSTDTQYF. As DNA, the CDR3 is TGTGCCAGCAGCTTCCTCAGCGGGTGGAGCACAGATACGCAGTATTTT.